This entry features one TCR beta chain sequence. This clonotype was picked up many times. Its antigen is not yet known. Within one base of it there is no much larger clone, and no base qualities were kept. Stable Graves' hyperthyroidism was defined as no progression to ophthalmopathy during 18 months of follow-up. Hyperthyroidism patients were newly diagnosed, with disease duration under 2 months, and aged 18 to 65 years. Exclusion was applied to patients with uncontrolled infections, other autoimmune diseases, pregnancy or lactation. Diagnoses were established on the basis of clinical symptoms, serum thyroxine and TRAb, thyroid ultrasound, and orbital computed tomography. Ficoll-Paque density gradient centrifugation was used to isolate PBMCs from approximately 10 ml of fresh peripheral blood. Total RNA was extracted using Trizol reagent, and RNA quality was assessed on an Agilent 2100 Bioanalyzer.

The TCR beta CDR3 regions were amplified from RNA transcripts. The first round of RT-PCR for the TCR CDR3 was performed with the HTBI primer set and the Qiagen OneStep RT-PCR kit. Libraries were constructed in a second round of multiplex PCR, after which size selection and purification were performed. Sequencing of the libraries was done on an Illumina HiSeq2000 using paired-end 100 bp reads. The authors' analysis ran thus. SOAPnuke was used to process the raw data, throwing out any read that contained adapters or uncalled bases, had a mean Phred below 15, or lacked an exact constant-primer or identifier match. High-quality paired reads were merged using COPE v1.2.5, and each unique nucleotide sequence was defined as a clonotype. MiTCR v1.1 was used to align clonotypes to the IMGT TRBV, TRBD and TRBJ reference segments. The analysis was restricted to V-J combinations with a frequency above 0.0001, which together covered around 99% of the repertoires. A TCS score was defined as the ratio of F50 (clonal expansion) to E x V (chaos), with BLOSUM62-based TCRdist applied between CDR3 peptides within each V-J. Welch's t-statistics and random forest reduced just over 500 V-J features to 10 to 15, which were used in a naive Bayes classifier (R e1071). TCRdb reprocessing: public reads trimmed at Q25 with fastp, clones called with MiXCR, in-frame beta chains kept. Each entry is one CDR3 protein sequence, shown with its most common DNA and genes. It is TCRdb's table, rather than the study itself, that gives the V and J calls and clone size. For this sample there are some 690,000 distinct CDR3 sequences; 15% to 20% appear just once. Jointly, the top ten make up roughly 16% of the sample.

The sample comes from a study of T cells in Graves' hyperthyroidism and ophthalmopathy (dated by TCRdb to between 2017 and 2020). Regarding the research as a whole: Peripheral blood was sampled at the time of initial diagnosis, prior to any treatment. A discovery cohort of approximately 100 patients, approximately 45 with Graves' ophthalmopathy and about 58 with stable Graves' hyperthyroidism, was used to find distinguishing TCR V-J signatures. Prospective prediction of ophthalmopathy was tested in an independent validation cohort of approximately 19 hyperthyroidism patients and 15 to 17 patients who later progressed to ophthalmopathy. The roughly 100 discovery patients were randomly divided into training and test sets at a 7:3 ratio. Thyroid tissue and blood T-cell repertoires from six Graves' hyperthyroidism patients were also compared in the study. Following sampling, methimazole starting at 30 mg daily was given to hyperthyroidism patients, and high-dose intravenous methylprednisolone was given to ophthalmopathy patients. TCR Vbeta CDR3 sequencing of some 140 peripheral blood samples (approximately 44 ophthalmopathy, some 75 hyperthyroidism and around 17 progressor patients) is reported in the paper.

What the study reported, not specific to this receptor: In validation, the model predicted progression to ophthalmopathy with 55% to 71% sensitivity and 72% to 85% specificity, a median of around six months before onset. In cross-validation, a model built on a 13 V-J signature told ophthalmopathy apart from stable hyperthyroidism with 85% to 90% sensitivity and roughly 81% specificity, and in testing the same model reached 80%/75%. Most expanded thyroid clonotypes (frequency above 0.001) were also found in blood, which suggests that blood repertoires may mirror thyroid immune responses. Sample size was not statistically predetermined, and investigators were not blinded to group allocation.

There are 15 amino acids in the CDR3, from cysteine to phenylalanine inclusive. This entry keeps only the CDR3 DNA: 45 bases, framed from base 1. Trimming removed 5 bases from V and 2 bases from J; the gene matches leave 6 bases unexplained. CDR1 LNHDA and CDR2 SQIVND were looked up in the germline V gene (reference sequence). The chain joins TRBV19 to TRBJ2-7, with TRBD2 matching 10 junction bases. Source material: blood. This TCR came from a man aged 50-59 years with Graves' hyperthyroidism. The nucleotide sequence reads TGTGCCAGTAGTCCGGGACTAGCGAGAACCTACGAGCAGTACTTC. It translates to CASSPGLARTYEQYF.